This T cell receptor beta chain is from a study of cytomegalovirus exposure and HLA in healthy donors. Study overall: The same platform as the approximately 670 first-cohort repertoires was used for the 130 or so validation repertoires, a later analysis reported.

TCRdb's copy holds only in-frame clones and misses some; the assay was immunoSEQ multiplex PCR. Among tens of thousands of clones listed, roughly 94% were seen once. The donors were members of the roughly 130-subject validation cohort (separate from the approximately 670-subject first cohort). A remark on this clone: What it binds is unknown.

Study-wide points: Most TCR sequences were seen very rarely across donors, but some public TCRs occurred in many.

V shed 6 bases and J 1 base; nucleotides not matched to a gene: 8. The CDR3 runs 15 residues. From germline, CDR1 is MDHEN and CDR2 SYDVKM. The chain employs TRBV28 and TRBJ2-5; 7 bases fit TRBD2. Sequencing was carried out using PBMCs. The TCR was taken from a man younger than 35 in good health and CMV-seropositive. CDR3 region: CASSPGEGIQETQYF. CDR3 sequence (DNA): TGTGCCAGCAGCCCCGGGGAGGGCATCCAAGAGACCCAGTACTTC.